The T cell receptor beta chain described here comes from a study of T cells after yellow fever vaccination. Findings of the study overall: A limited proportion of clonotypes was detected within both the CD4 and CD8 compartments. Post-booster samples contained most primary-vaccination clones (about 95% CD4, less than 90% CD8).

TCRdb re-derived calls from the 5' RACE reads in MiXCR, one entry per CDR3 protein. The sample yields about 580,000 distinct CDR3 sequences, roughly a sixth seen once. This clonotype was seen more than once but under ten times. Its target is not known. The CDR3 spans 13 residues. Germline-derived CDR1 and CDR2 are MNHNS and SASEGT. V lost 4 bases and J lost 3, with 9 bases in between. The genes are TRBV6-1 and TRBJ1-1; tentative D call: TRBD1 (5 bases). Sequenced material: PBMCs, taken 5 days after the first yellow fever vaccination. This sequence originates from a man between 18 and 29 years old who received the YFV17D yellow fever vaccine. This CDR3 reads CASSVDRYTEAFF. The CDR3 DNA reads TGTGCCAGCAGTGTTGACAGATACACTGAAGCTTTCTTT.